This is a list of T cell receptor beta chains from one sample in a study of shared clonotypes between healthy human individuals. Assay: immunoSEQ multiplex PCR; the TCRdb copy retains only in-frame clones and omits some. Of about a million clones listed, around 77% are singletons. Sequencing was carried out using memory CD4+ T cells from PBMCs. These receptors originate from a man in his late teens or twenties in good health. Some clones in this sample may be carry-over from other donors' samples. Each CDR3 is given with its conserved first and last residue. Clone size is shown for a subset of rows, as once, few, many or a class of expanded clone.

once	TRBJ1-1	TRBV30	CAWSRTGETEAFF
few	TRBJ2-2	TRBV30	CAWSSSGGGGELFF
.	TRBJ1-1	TRBV19	CASSLSGQGRGRDTEAFF
.	TRBJ2-2	TRBV5-1	CASSLDRVDAGELFF
.	TRBJ1-2	TRBV29-1	CSVEDWRSGYTF
.	TRBJ2-5	TRBV7-2	CASSLGSAEGETQYF
.	TRBJ1-1	TRBV27	CASSLRLGTEAFF
.	TRBJ1-1	TRBV6-1	CASSEPQGEAFF
.	TRBJ1-1	TRBV19	CASSRDRGTNTEAFF
.	TRBJ2-7	TRBV6-6	CASTPRTSGSYEQYF
.	TRBJ1-1	TRBV11-2	CASSLGTLNTEAFF
.	TRBJ2-7	TRBV7-8	CASSSGTSGDLYEQYF
.	TRBJ2-5	TRBV27	CASSLNMGPRETQYF
few	TRBJ1-3	TRBV5-1	CASSLGTAGNTIYF
.	TRBJ2-7	TRBV29-1	CSVESTRGYEQYF
.	TRBJ2-3	TRBV4-1	CASSPAQRERSRTDTQYF
.	TRBJ2-1	TRBV6-1	CASSEIPGAHNEQFF
.	TRBJ1-4	TRBV7-9	CASSFRVGEKLFF
.	TRBJ1-5	TRBV27	CASSLRGLQPQHF
.	TRBJ2-3	TRBV7-8	CASSSPGLTDTQYF
.	TRBJ2-4	TRBV5-6	CASSLAGVAKNIQYF
.	.	TRBV30	CAWSVQGGSYEQYF
.	TRBJ2-6	TRBV25-1	CASSEDRPANVLTF
once	TRBJ1-1	TRBV6-5	CASSLSGENAEAFF
.	TRBJ2-5	TRBV2	CASMGGGEETQYF
few	TRBJ1-1	TRBV27	CASSLAGLQNTEAFF
.	TRBJ2-7	TRBV28	CASLRETSGSPYEQYF
many	TRBJ2-7	TRBV2	CASSEAGLAGAGEQYF
once	TRBJ1-5	TRBV5-1	CASSLIGVANQPQHF
.	TRBJ2-5	TRBV9	CASSISGALTETQYF
.	TRBJ1-5	TRBV18	CASSPPDRPGEPQHF